The 6 T cell receptor beta chains in this list originate from one sample, sequenced in a study of cytomegalovirus exposure and HLA in healthy donors. The PCR had 60 Vbeta and 13 Jbeta primers. Using immunoSEQ multiplex PCR, the repertoire was profiled, and TCRdb retains in-frame clones only, with some absent. The sample holds around 110,000 clones, about four fifths seen once. The sample consisted of PBMCs. All receptors derive from a woman under 30 in good health and CMV-seropositive.

V and J are TRBV25-1 and TRBJ2-4; possibly TRBD1 for D (6 bases). The CDR3 covers 15 residues. Germline V gene data show CDR1 as MGHDK and CDR2 as SYGVNS. The V end was cut by 1 base, the J end by 1 base, with 8 bases between. The CDR3 is CASSELQGAKNIQYF. The CDR3 nucleotides read TGTGCCAGCAGTGAATTGCAGGGGGCCAAAAACATTCAGTACTTC.

The J gene is TRBJ2-7, the V gene TRBV28; D might be TRBD1 (6 bases). CDR3 length: 13 residues. CDR1 and CDR2 (germline): MDHEN, SYDVKM. Deletions cut 5 bases from V and 1 base from J, with 9 bases between. In nucleotides, the CDR3 is TGTGCCAGCAGTCAGGACAGATCCTACGAGCAGTACTTC. Protein product: CASSQDRSYEQYF.

The V and J genes are TRBV18 and TRBJ2-7; TRBD2 matches 7 bases. CDR3 size: 15 residues. Per the germline V gene, CDR1 is KGHSH and CDR2 is LQKENI. The junction had 11 bases not matched to a gene; V was cut back by 3 bases and J by 6 bases. CDR3 residues: CASSPGLVLNPEQYF. CDR3 bases: TGTGCCAGCTCACCCGGACTAGTACTGAATCCCGAGCAGTACTTC.

The chain links TRBV4-1 to TRBJ2-4; 7 bases fit TRBD2. CDR1 and CDR2 from the germline V gene are MGHRA and YSYEKL. This CDR3 region has 17 residues. V lost 7 bases, J lost 1 base, and 13 bases stayed unmatched. The CDR3 DNA is TGCGCCAGCACCCAGGGAGGGGCGGGGTTGGCCAAAAACATTCAGTACTTC. Protein product: CASTQGGAGLAKNIQYF.

The chain recombines TRBV7-6 with TRBJ1-3; D may be TRBD1 (5 bases). The CDR3 sequence is 14 residues long. The V end was cut by 0 bases, the J end by 10 bases, with 13 bases between. In germline, CDR1 is SGHVS, CDR2 FNYEAQ. The CDR3 DNA sequence: TGTGCCAGCAGCTTAGCGGGGCCAGGGAGGACCATATATTTT. Translated: CASSLAGPGRTIYF.

Details on this clone: At one end, the junction sequence differs from germline, possibly due to a read error. The genes are TRBV6-1 and TRBJ2-5; no firm D call. This CDR3 has 12 residues. Germline CDR1 is MNHNS and CDR2 is SASEGT. The CDR3 loop is CASLGVQEAQYF. DNA for the CDR3: TGTGCCAGCCTTGGAGTCCAAGAGGCCCAGTACTTC.